This TCR beta chain came from a study of T cell repertoires and HLA-DP antigens. Using immunoSEQ multiplex PCR, the repertoire was profiled, and TCRdb retains in-frame clones only, with some absent. The data hold about 73,000 clones, with just under 80% observed a single time. Note on this clone: Its antigen remains unidentified.

V dropped 5 bases and J dropped 1 base, with 8 bases sitting between them. Germline assignment: CDR1 SGHAT and CDR2 FQNNGV. This CDR3 region has 13 residues. The sequencing sample was made of CD4+ T cells from PBMCs. This TCR was sampled from a man in his sixties in good health and CMV-seronegative. The chain couples TRBV11-2 to TRBJ1-2; D is ambiguous. CDR3 nucleotide sequence: TGTGCCAGCAGCGCCGGGAGTAACTATGGCTACACCTTC. Translation gives CASSAGSNYGYTF.